This TCR beta chain was identified in a study of beta chain features in type 1 diabetes. Details on this clone: What it binds is unknown.

Notes on the study in general: The naive, central memory and Treg TCRB repertoires showed an apparent similarity that was greater among patients than among healthy donors. Sequencing used cDNA, and cells with high TCR expression could therefore be over-represented.

Averaging around 120 mL, one heparinised blood draw was given by each donor. Once sorted, every population was more than 95% pure. The CDR3 runs 15 residues. Germline V CDR1 and CDR2: KGHSY, FQNENV. V lost 2 bases and J 11 bases, leaving 18 bases between the germline ends. Of the isolated RNA, all was reverse transcribed, and so the sequenced material was expressed TCRB transcripts. Clones were read by immunoSEQ multiplex PCR, and TCRdb kept only the in-frame ones, dropping some. This sample has roughly 450,000 clones, with 11% to 15% found just once. Material: naive CD4+ T cells from blood. The TCR sequence derives from a man aged 25-40 years in good health. The chain has TRBV16 and TRBJ1-4; possibly TRBD1 for D (6 bases). The CDR3 coding sequence is TGTGCCAGCAGCCAAGAGACAGGCGGATTCTCGAAACTGTTTTTT. This translates into CASSQETGGFSKLFF.